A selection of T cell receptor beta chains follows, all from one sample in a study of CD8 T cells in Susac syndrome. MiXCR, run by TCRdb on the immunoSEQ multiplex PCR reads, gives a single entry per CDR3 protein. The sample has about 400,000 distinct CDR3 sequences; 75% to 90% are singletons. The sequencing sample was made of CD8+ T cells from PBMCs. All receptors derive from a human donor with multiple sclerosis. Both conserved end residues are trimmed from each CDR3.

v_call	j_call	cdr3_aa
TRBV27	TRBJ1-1	ASSLGGEAF
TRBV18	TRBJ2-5	ASSNTGPQETQY
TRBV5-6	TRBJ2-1	ASSLSGQGQQF
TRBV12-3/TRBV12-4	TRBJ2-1	ASTLGNNEQF
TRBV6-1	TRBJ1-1	ASSAGGMNTEAF
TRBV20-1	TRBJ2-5	SLAGGRETQY
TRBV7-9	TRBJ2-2	ASIGSGGELF
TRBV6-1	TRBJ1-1	ASSEARGGGTEAF
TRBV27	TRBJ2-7	ASTTSGTHEQY
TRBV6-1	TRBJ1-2	ASSEAFHPLRNYGYT
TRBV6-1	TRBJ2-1	ASSGQGLSYNEQF
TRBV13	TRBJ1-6	ASRRTVNSPLH
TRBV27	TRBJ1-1	ASCAGTVNTEAF
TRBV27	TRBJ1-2	ASSLHGLDYGYT
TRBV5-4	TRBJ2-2	ASTGTSNTGELF
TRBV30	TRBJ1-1	AWSVVMINTEAF
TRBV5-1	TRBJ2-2	ASSLVGAETGELF
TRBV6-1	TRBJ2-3	ASSGTGGADTQY
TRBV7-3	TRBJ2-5	ASSLSGRGETQY
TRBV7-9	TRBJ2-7	ASSLGLTAGEQY
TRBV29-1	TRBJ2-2	SVASNTGELF
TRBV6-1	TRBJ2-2	ASSEAIGDTGELF
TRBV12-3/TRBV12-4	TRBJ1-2	ASSPSGLIYGYT
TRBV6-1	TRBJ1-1	ASSEALRTAMNTEAF
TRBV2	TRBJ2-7	ASAGVSSYEQY
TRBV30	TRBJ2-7	AWSGHRVTYEQY
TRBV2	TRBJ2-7	ASEGTVENYEQY
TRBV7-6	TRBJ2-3	ASSATGASTDTQY
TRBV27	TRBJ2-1	ASSLYLAGPYNEQF
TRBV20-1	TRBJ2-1	SARGYTSGRTPEQF
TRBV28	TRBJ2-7	ASLQGSYEQY
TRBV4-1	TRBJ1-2	ASSQEEWGDHLNT
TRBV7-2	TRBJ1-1	ASSWTGLPEGLTNTEAF
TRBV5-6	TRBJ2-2	ASSLTGGFPGELF
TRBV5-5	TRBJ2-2	ASSLAGEFTSNTGELF
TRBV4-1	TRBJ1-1	ASSPRGMNTEAF
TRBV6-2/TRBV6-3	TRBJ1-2	ASSLGENYGYT
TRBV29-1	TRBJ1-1	SVEGEQLNTGAF
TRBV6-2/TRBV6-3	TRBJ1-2	ASSPGPINYGYT
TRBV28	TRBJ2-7	ASNPVWDSLGEQY